The source of this T cell receptor beta chain is a study of cytomegalovirus exposure and HLA in healthy donors. PCR employed 60 Vbeta and 13 Jbeta primers. Clones were sequenced by immunoSEQ multiplex PCR, and TCRdb holds only the in-frame ones, with some missing. Seen here are tens of thousands of clones, around 76% observed once, and the top ten hold around 6%. Only a few counts were recorded for this clone. The antigen remains unidentified. General study points: As a later analysis revealed, the rate of TCR association differed by HLA locus, with DRB1 most and HLA-C fewest.

This CDR3 is 13 amino acids long. Between the trimmed V and J ends, which lost 8 bases and 6 bases, there was a span of 16 bases. Looked up from germline, CDR1 is MNHEY and CDR2 is SVGAGI. The chain has TRBV6-5 and TRBJ1-1, with D possibly matching TRBD1 (6 bases). The receptor was derived from a man between 50 and 59 years old in good health and CMV-seronegative. Sequencing was done on a sample of PBMCs. The CDR3 loop reads CASYPGAWAEAFF. CDR3 sequence (DNA): TGTGCCAGCTACCCAGGGGCGTGGGCTGAAGCTTTCTTT.